These 9 T cell receptor beta chains were all obtained from the same sample, sequenced in a study of blood T cell repertoires in COVID-19. Clones were sequenced by immunoSEQ multiplex PCR, and TCRdb holds only the in-frame ones, with some missing. The data hold 60,000 to 70,000 clones, with approximately 80% observed a single time. Sequences were obtained from peripheral blood. The receptors were sampled from a woman in her 70s with acute or convalescent COVID-19.

V and J are TRBV19 and TRBJ1-2; 10 bases fit TRBD1. V dropped 8 bases and J dropped 8; count of bases not matched to a gene: 8. The CDR3 has 13 amino acids. CDR1 and CDR2 (germline): LNHDA, SQIVND (reference sequence). The CDR3: CASRPGQGQGYTF. The CDR3 coding sequence is TGTGCCAGTCGCCCGGGACAGGGGCAAGGCTACACCTTC.

The V and J genes are TRBV30 and TRBJ2-5, with D perhaps matching TRBD1 (7 bases). CDR1 is GTSNPN and CDR2 is SVGIG in the germline V gene (reference sequence). The ends were cut back, 6 bases at V and 5 bases at J, with 22 bases in the middle. The CDR3 has 15 amino acids. This chain's CDR3 is CACPNLKQGRETQYF. In nucleotides, the CDR3 is TGTGCCTGTCCAAACCTGAAACAGGGGAGGGAGACCCAGTACTTC.

The CDR3 coding sequence is TGTGCCAGCTCACTCAGTTTCCGGGACTTTACGGACGAGCAGTACTTC. The encoded protein is CASSLSFRDFTDEQYF. The J gene is TRBJ2-7, the V gene TRBV18, with a weak D call TRBD2 (6 bases). CDR1 is KGHSH, CDR2 LQKENI, per germline. The CDR3 is 16 amino acids. V dropped 4 bases and J dropped 5 bases, with 21 bases sitting between them.

V is TRBV25-1 and J is TRBJ1-1, with D perhaps matching TRBD1 (5 bases). Germline CDR1 reads MGHDK; CDR2 reads SYGVNS. The CDR3 length is 13 residues. V shed 7 bases and J shed 5 bases, with 14 bases lying between them. The DNA for the CDR3 is TGTGCCAGCACCAAACCTGGGGCTACTGAAGCTTTCTTT. This encodes CASTKPGATEAFF. The full variable domain, its missing parts supplied by reference TRBV25-1 and TRBJ1-1, is EADIYQTPRYLVIGTGKKITLECSQTMGHDKMYWYQQDPGMELHLIHYSYGVNSTEKGDLSSESTVSRIRTEHFPLTLESARPSHTSQYLCASTKPGATEAFFGQGTRLTVV.

V gene TRBV4-2 combines with J gene TRBJ1-5; TRBD1 is a possible D gene (6 bases). The V and J ends lost 0 bases and 0 bases respectively, with 15 bases between them. From germline, CDR1 is LGHNA and CDR2 YNFKEQ. The CDR3 runs to 18 residues. The CDR3 region is CASSQERTGQCSNQPQHF. Written as DNA, the CDR3 is TGTGCCAGCAGCCAAGAGCGCACAGGGCAATGTAGCAATCAGCCCCAGCATTTT.

The V gene is TRBV30, the J gene TRBJ2-7; weak D call: TRBD1 (5 bases). Germline V lookup: CDR1 GTSNPN, CDR2 SVGIG (reference sequence). The V end was cut by 5 bases, the J end by 5 bases, with 10 bases between. The CDR3 has 11 residues. This chain's CDR3 is CAWEQADEQYF. DNA of the CDR3: TGTGCCTGGGAACAGGCGGACGAGCAGTACTTC. Full variable domain (remainder filled in from reference TRBV30 and TRBJ2-7): SQTIHQWPATLVQPVGSPLSLECTVEGTSNPNLYWYRQAAGRGLQLLFYSVGIGQISSEVPQNLSASRPQDRQFILSSKKLLLSDSGFYLCAWEQADEQYFGPGTRLTVT.

The CDR3 region is CASSVVPGGGEQYF. The CDR3 coding sequence is TGTGCCAGCAGCGTAGTCCCAGGGGGCGGCGAGCAGTACTTC. This chain joins TRBV9 and TRBJ2-7; 8 nucleotides line up with TRBD1. CDR1 is SGDLS and CDR2 is YYNGEE in the germline V gene. The CDR3 extends over 14 amino acids. V dropped 0 bases and J dropped 6; count of bases not matched to a gene: 5.

The chain employs TRBV15 and TRBJ1-6; D remains ambiguous. This CDR3 comprises 17 residues. Per germline, CDR1 LNHNV and CDR2 YYDKDF (reference sequence). Trimming pared 0 bases from V and 10 bases from J, leaving 19 bases between. CDR3 in DNA: TGTGCCACCAGCAGAGACTATTCCGTCCCTTCGAAATCACCCCTCCACTTT. The encoded protein is CATSRDYSVPSKSPLHF.

This rearrangement joins TRBV19 to TRBJ2-2, with 11 positions matching TRBD1. Per the germline V gene, CDR1 is LNHDA and CDR2 is SQIVND (reference sequence). The CDR3 spans 15 residues. With V trimmed by 5 bases and J by 7 bases, 6 bases remained unmatched. CDR3 coding DNA: TGTGCCAGTAGTGCGGGGACAGGGGGGTACGGGGAGCTGTTTTTT. Translating it yields CASSAGTGGYGELFF.